The rows below give T cell receptor beta chains drawn from one sample of a study of blood T cells in healthy people across ages. TCRdb re-called the 5' RACE reads with MiXCR, one entry per CDR3 protein. The sample has approximately 1.5 million distinct CDR3 sequences, roughly 43% seen once. Sample: blood. The receptors shown here come from a woman aged 18-35 years in good health. CDR3s include the opening cysteine and the closing phenylalanine or tryptophan. The D gene is left open where the match is weak. Rows may omit the clone size; those that give it use once, few, many or a size class.

.,TRBJ2-4,TRBV12-3/TRBV12-4,TRBD1,CASSPPDRVGIQYF,TGTGCCAGCAGTCCCCCGGACAGGGTTGGGATTCAGTACTTC
.,TRBJ2-3,TRBV10-3,.,CAITRGRGNTDTQYF,TGTGCCATCACCCGGGGTCGGGGGAACACAGATACGCAGTATTTT
few,TRBJ1-6,TRBV3-1,.,CASSQDKTGFHSYNSPLHF,TGTGCCAGCAGCCAAGATAAAACCGGGTTCCACTCCTATAATTCACCCCTCCACTTT
few,TRBJ2-3,TRBV4-1,.,CASSHLGRGLTDTQYF,TGCGCCAGCAGCCACCTAGGGAGGGGGCTTACAGATACGCAGTATTTT
.,TRBJ2-3,TRBV5-1,TRBD2,CASSGILAGGPDTQYF,TGCGCCAGCAGCGGAATACTAGCGGGGGGGCCAGATACGCAGTATTTT
.,TRBJ2-2,TRBV20-1,TRBD2,CSASGRTGELFF,TGCAGTGCTAGCGGGAGGACCGGGGAGCTGTTTTTT
.,TRBJ2-1,TRBV4-1,.,CASSLSWGTGIYNEQFF,TGCGCCAGCAGCCTAAGTTGGGGGACTGGCATTTACAATGAGCAGTTCTTC
few,TRBJ2-3,TRBV10-3,.,CAIRQVITDTQYF,TGTGCCATCCGGCAGGTCATCACAGATACGCAGTATTTT
.,TRBJ2-3,TRBV7-2,TRBD2,CASSLFRGGGTDTQYF,TGTGCCAGCAGCTTATTCCGCGGGGGGGGCACAGATACGCAGTATTTT
many,TRBJ2-3,TRBV12-3/TRBV12-4,.,CASSTRHTDTQYF,TGTGCCAGCAGTACTCGACATACAGATACGCAGTATTTT
.,TRBJ2-7,TRBV25-1,TRBD1,CASSSRDSFFYEQYF,TGTGCCAGCAGTAGCCGGGACAGCTTCTTCTACGAGCAGTACTTC
.,TRBJ1-6,TRBV4-1,.,CASSQDQGRVGSPLHF,TGCGCCAGCAGCCAGGACCAAGGGAGGGTCGGTTCACCCCTCCACTTT
few,TRBJ1-4,TRBV4-3,TRBD1,CASSQGGYRGKLFF,TGCGCCAGCAGCCAAGGTGGTTACAGGGGAAAACTGTTTTTT
few,TRBJ1-1,TRBV9,.,CASSVNKDTEAFF,TGTGCCAGCAGCGTCAACAAAGACACTGAAGCTTTCTTT
few,TRBJ2-1,TRBV7-2,.,CASSLGPPESNEQFF,TGTGCCAGCAGCTTAGGCCCACCCGAGAGCAATGAGCAGTTCTTC
.,TRBJ2-7,TRBV14,.,CASSQESNYGYEQYF,TGTGCCAGCAGCCAAGAAAGTAATTACGGGTACGAGCAGTACTTC
few,TRBJ1-2,TRBV27,.,CASSLRGARGYTF,TGTGCCAGCAGTTTACGGGGGGCTCGTGGCTACACCTTC
.,TRBJ1-1,TRBV19,.,CASKRRGTEAFF,TGTGCCAGTAAAAGACGGGGCACTGAAGCTTTCTTT
few,TRBJ2-7,TRBV4-2,.,CASSQVITAAYEQYF,TGTGCCAGCAGCCAAGTGATAACAGCCGCCTACGAGCAGTACTTC
few,TRBJ2-1,TRBV7-2,.,CASSLGLIARYNEQFF,TGTGCCAGCAGCTTAGGGTTAATAGCAAGGTACAATGAGCAGTTCTTC
few,TRBJ2-3,TRBV12-3/TRBV12-4,TRBD1,CASSFTGGLADTQYF,TGTGCCAGCAGTTTCACAGGGGGCTTGGCAGATACGCAGTATTTT
few,TRBJ2-5,TRBV9,.,CASSASGTYQETQYF,TGTGCCAGCAGCGCCTCCGGGACTTACCAAGAGACCCAGTACTTC
many,TRBJ2-3,TRBV7-2,TRBD2,CASSFGLGADTQYF,TGTGCCAGCAGCTTTGGACTAGGTGCAGATACGCAGTATTTT
.,TRBJ1-5,TRBV6-5,.,CASRKQGGSNQPQHF,TGTGCCAGCAGAAAACAGGGCGGGAGCAATCAGCCCCAGCATTTT
.,TRBJ1-2,TRBV28,.,CASCPAGYGYTF,TGTGCCAGCTGCCCCGCCGGGTATGGCTACACCTTC
many,TRBJ1-6,TRBV9,.,CASSARDSPLHF,TGTGCCAGCAGCGCACGCGATTCACCCCTCCACTTT
few,TRBJ2-3,TRBV9,.,CAFPEGTDTQYF,TGTGCCTTTCCCGAGGGCACAGATACGCAGTATTTT
.,TRBJ2-1,TRBV27,TRBD2,CASTPGLLNNEQFF,TGTGCCAGCACCCCGGGACTACTGAACAATGAGCAGTTCTTC
.,TRBJ2-7,TRBV7-2,TRBD1,CASSPSGQPPEQYF,TGTGCCAGCAGCCCTTCGGGACAGCCCCCCGAGCAGTACTTC
.,TRBJ2-7,TRBV5-6,.,CASKTSGVYEQYF,TGTGCCAGCAAAACTTCCGGGGTCTACGAGCAGTACTTC
few,TRBJ2-1,TRBV25-1,TRBD2,CASSESAGDYYNEQFF,TGTGCCAGCAGTGAGTCAGCGGGAGATTACTACAATGAGCAGTTCTTC
.,TRBJ1-2,TRBV4-3,TRBD1,CASSQDRTGGGYGYTF,TGCGCCAGCAGCCAAGATCGGACAGGGGGCGGCTATGGCTACACCTTC
.,TRBJ2-7,TRBV20-1,.,CSAKTSTEQYF,TGCAGTGCTAAGACCAGTACTGAGCAGTACTTC
.,TRBJ1-1,TRBV6-6,.,CASGYSQGSVPEAFF,TGTGCCAGCGGTTACTCGCAGGGATCAGTTCCTGAAGCTTTCTTT
.,TRBJ2-4,TRBV3-1,.,CASSQRGAKNIQYF,TGTGCCAGCAGCCAGCGGGGAGCCAAAAACATTCAGTACTTC
few,TRBJ1-6,TRBV28,.,CASSFTDTDSPLHF,TGTGCCAGCAGTTTCACTGATACGGATTCACCCCTCCACTTT
.,TRBJ1-1,TRBV6-2/TRBV6-3,.,CASSTGLPNTEAFF,TGTGCCAGCAGCACAGGGCTTCCGAACACTGAAGCTTTCTTT
few,TRBJ1-5,TRBV20-1,.,CSARVGARQPQHF,TGCAGTGCTAGAGTAGGGGCGCGACAGCCCCAGCATTTT
.,TRBJ1-4,TRBV13,.,CASSSKRVMGEKLFF,TGTGCCAGCAGCTCTAAACGCGTCATGGGTGAAAAACTGTTTTTT
.,TRBJ2-5,TRBV7-9,TRBD2,CASSPRRSSGANHQETQYF,TGTGCCAGCAGCCCGCGGCGGTCTAGCGGGGCCAACCATCAAGAGACCCAGTACTTC
.,TRBJ2-7,TRBV9,.,CASSVRTYNEQYF,TGTGCCAGCAGCGTACGGACCTACAATGAGCAGTACTTC